The 23 T cell receptor beta chains given below trace back to one sample, sequenced in a study of blood T cell repertoires in COVID-19. Generated by immunoSEQ multiplex PCR, the TCRdb table keeps only in-frame clones and is missing some. The sample carries hundreds of thousands of clones, around 90% recorded once. The sample comprised peripheral blood. The receptors were gathered from a man older than 75 with acute or convalescent COVID-19.

Only one count was recorded for this clone. This chain joins TRBV5-5 and TRBJ2-6; 7 positions match TRBD1. Germline values: CDR1 SGHKS, CDR2 YYEKEE (reference sequence). The junction had 5 bases not matched to a gene; V was cut back by 3 bases and J by 2 bases. The CDR3 is made up of 16 amino acids. CDR3 DNA sequence: TGTGCCAGCAGCTGGCTGACAGGGACTGGGGCCAACGTCCTGACTTTC. It codes for CASSWLTGTGANVLTF.

This chain links TRBV1 with TRBJ2-3; the DNA was not used to check the table's D call, TRBD2. TRBV1 is labeled a pseudogene. The CDR3 has 18 residues. CDR3: CTSSQAPEAGGPWDTQYF. In nucleotides, the CDR3 is TGCACCAGCAGCCAAGCTCCGGAAGCGGGGGGGCCGTGGGATACGCAGTATTTT.

CDR3 sequence: CASSYQTGYEQYF. The CDR3 DNA reads as TGTGCCAGCAGTTACCAAACAGGGTACGAGCAGTACTTC. The rearrangement joins TRBV6-5 to TRBJ2-7; tentatively, D is TRBD1 (6 bases). Germline V gene lookup returns CDR1 MNHEY and CDR2 SVGAGI. Trimming cost V 2 bases and J 4 bases, with 9 bases left between them. This CDR3 is 13 amino acids long.

The chain combines TRBV27 with TRBJ1-6, with 7 bases identical to TRBD1. The CDR3 runs 14 residues. Germline CDR1 and CDR2: MNHEY and SMNVEV (reference sequence). With V trimmed by 7 bases and J by 8 bases, 8 bases remained unmatched. The CDR3, as DNA: TGTGCCAGCAAGACAGGGAATATAGATTCACCCCTCCACTTT. This translates into CASKTGNIDSPLHF.

The V and J genes are TRBV7-9 and TRBJ2-3; TRBD2 matches at 13 bases. The J segment lost 3 bases and the V segment lost 3 bases, leaving 3 bases of the junction unmatched. The germline gives CDR1 SEHNR, CDR2 FQNEAQ (reference sequence). This CDR3 region has 16 residues. CDR3: CASSFGTSGVTDTQYF. In DNA, the CDR3 is TGTGCCAGCAGCTTCGGGACTAGCGGGGTTACAGATACGCAGTATTTT. The whole variable domain, remainder taken from reference TRBV7-9 and TRBJ2-3, is DTGVSQNPRHKITKRGQNVTFRCDPISEHNRLYWYRQTLGQGPEFLTYFQNEAQLEKSRLLSDRFSAERPKGSFSTLEIQRTEQGDSAMYLCASSFGTSGVTDTQYFGPGTRLTVL.

Of note for this clone: In the same sample, other DNA sequences code for this CDR3. The rearrangement joins TRBV7-2 to TRBJ1-5; 7 positions match TRBD1. The trim removed 3 bases at V and 4 bases at J, leaving 3 bases unmatched. Germline loops: CDR1 SGHTA, CDR2 FQGNSA. This CDR3 is built from 14 residues. The CDR3 DNA reads TGTGCCAGCAGCTTCCGACAGGGTAATCAGCCCCAGCATTTT. Its protein is CASSFRQGNQPQHF. Drawing the rest from reference TRBV7-2 and TRBJ1-5, the complete variable domain is GAGVSQSPSNKVTEKGKDVELRCDPISGHTALYWYRQSLGQGLEFLIYFQGNSAPDKSGLPSDRFSAERTGGSVSTLTIQRTQQEDSAVYLCASSFRQGNQPQHFGDGTRLSIL.

The rearrangement joins TRBV7-3 to TRBJ2-3; the D gene is possibly TRBD2 (5 bases). CDR1 is SGHTA and CDR2 is FQGTGA in the germline V gene. The V and J ends lost 3 bases and 3 bases respectively, with 13 bases between them. This CDR3 spans 15 amino acids. The CDR3 reads CASSFGLLGTDTQYF. As DNA, the CDR3 is TGTGCCAGCAGCTTCGGACTGCTAGGGACAGATACGCAGTATTTT.

V is TRBV11-2 and J is TRBJ2-7; the match to TRBD2 covers 10 bases. The CDR3 has 16 amino acids. Germline CDR1 is SGHAT and CDR2 is FQNNGV. With V trimmed by 4 bases and J by 4 bases, 10 bases remained unmatched. The CDR3 protein is CASSSPTSGEGYEQYF. In DNA form, the CDR3 reads TGTGCCAGCAGCTCACCAACTAGCGGGGAGGGTTACGAGCAGTACTTC. The entire variable domain, with the rest obtained from reference TRBV11-2 and TRBJ2-7, is as follows: EAGVAQSPRYKIIEKRQSVAFWCNPISGHATLYWYQQILGQGPKLLIQFQNNGVVDDSQLPKDRFSAERLKGVDSTLKIQPAKLEDSAVYLCASSSPTSGEGYEQYFGPGTRLTVT.

This clone has just a few counts. The chain carries TRBV12-3 or TRBV12-4 and TRBJ1-5; D is possibly TRBD1 (5 bases). The CDR3 totals 13 residues. Trimming took off 1 base at V and 6 bases at J, with 7 bases between the two ends. CDR3 in amino acids: CASSLGQIQPQHF. DNA of the CDR3: TGTGCCAGCAGTTTAGGACAGATTCAGCCCCAGCATTTT.

The rearrangement links TRBV6-6 to TRBJ2-1, with 11 nucleotides matching TRBD2. The V gene end was trimmed by 6 bases and the J gene end by 12 bases; junction bases not matched to a gene: 10. The CDR3 covers 14 residues. Germline values: CDR1 MNHNY, CDR2 SVGAGI (reference sequence). The DNA of the CDR3 is TGTGCCAGCAGACGGACTAGCGGGCGGCTTGGGCAGTTCTTC. This codes for CASRRTSGRLGQFF.

The J gene is TRBJ2-3, the V gene TRBV10-3, with 14 bases identical to TRBD2. This CDR3 comprises 14 residues. V gave up 10 bases and J gave up 4 bases; unmatched junction bases: 4. The germline V gene encodes CDR1 ENHRY and CDR2 SYGVKD. The CDR3 here is CATLTSGRADTQYF. Here the CDR3 DNA reads TGTGCCACCCTGACTAGCGGGAGGGCAGATACGCAGTATTTT.

V usage is TRBV6-4 and J usage is TRBJ1-1, with 8 bases that match TRBD1. There are 13 residues in the CDR3. Germline V gene data show CDR1 as MRHNA and CDR2 as SNTAGT. V lost 2 bases and J lost 11; bases outside the gene matches: 7. The CDR3 DNA reads as TGTGCCAGCAGTGACCCCAGACAGGGGATCGCTTTCTTT. It is translated as CASSDPRQGIAFF.

This clone appeared a single time. The genes are TRBV2 and TRBJ2-7, with 8 positions matching TRBD1. Germline loops: CDR1 SNHLY, CDR2 FYNNEI. The ends lost 7 bases at V and 3 bases at J; junction bases unmatched: 8. This CDR3 is built from 14 residues. CDR3 nucleotide sequence: TGTGCCAGCAAAGAGACAGGGGTTAACTACGAGCAGTACTTC. It yields the protein CASKETGVNYEQYF.

The gene calls are TRBV3-1 (or the pseudogene TRBV3-2) and TRBJ1-2; TRBD1 matches 9 bases. The length of the CDR3 is 13 residues. Trimming at V came to 4 bases and at J to 9 bases, leaving 6 bases not matched to a gene. Germline CDR1 LGHDT, CDR2 YNNKEL (reference sequence). CDR3 sequence reads: CASSPGQGSSYTF. The CDR3 DNA reads TGTGCCAGCAGCCCGGGACAGGGTTCTAGCTACACCTTC.

As concerns this clone: One end of the junction fails to match germline, which may point to a read error. The V call is TRBV7-7, the J call TRBJ1-5, with 10 bases lining up with TRBD1. Per germline, CDR1 SSHAT and CDR2 FNYEAQ (reference sequence). The CDR3 runs to 15 residues. CDR3 region: CASSCRTGGRQPQHF. The CDR3 region has the DNA TGTGCTAGCAGCTGTCGGACAGGGGGGCGTCAGCCCCAGCATTTT. Full variable domain (outside the CDR3, taken from reference TRBV7-7 and TRBJ1-5): GAGVSQSPRYKVTKRGQDVTLRCDPISSHATLYWYQQALGQGPEFLTYFNYEAQPDKSGLPSDRFSAERPEGSISTLTIQRTEQRDSAMYRCASSCRTGGRQPQHFGDGTRLSIL.

This sequence joins TRBV3-1 (or the pseudogene TRBV3-2) and TRBJ1-1, with a tentative D call TRBD1 (5 bases). V was cut by 1 base and J by 4 bases, with 16 bases left in between. The length of the CDR3 is 16 residues. Looked up from germline, CDR1 is LGHDT and CDR2 is YNNKEL (reference sequence). This CDR3 reads CASSQGIQAAGTEAFF. The DNA of the CDR3 is TGTGCCAGCAGCCAAGGCATACAGGCAGCGGGCACTGAAGCTTTCTTT.

The rearrangement joins TRBV3-1 (or the pseudogene TRBV3-2) to TRBJ2-1; no reliable D call. The germline V gene encodes CDR1 LGHDT and CDR2 YNNKEL (reference sequence). Trimming took off 2 bases at V and 8 bases at J, with 4 bases between the two ends. The CDR3 totals 11 residues. CDR3 in amino acids: CASSQSDEQFF. The CDR3 nucleotides are TGTGCCAGCAGCCAATCGGATGAGCAGTTCTTC.

The V and J genes are TRBV13 and TRBJ2-7; 7 bases line up with TRBD1. Trimming cost V 5 bases and J 0 bases; bases outside gene matches: 1. Per germline, CDR1 PRHDT and CDR2 FYEKMQ (reference sequence). CDR3 size: 13 residues. CDR3 nucleotide sequence: TGTGCCAGCAGCGGGGACAGCTCCTACGAGCAGTACTTC. This translates into CASSGDSSYEQYF.

The gene calls are TRBV3-1 (or the pseudogene TRBV3-2) and TRBJ2-3, with 9 bases fitting TRBD1. With V trimmed by 7 bases and J by 3 bases, 5 bases remained unmatched. This CDR3 contains 14 residues. The germline V gene has CDR1 LGHDT and CDR2 YNNKEL (reference sequence). Here the CDR3 DNA reads TGTGCCAGCAACCTACAGGGGGCAACAGATACGCAGTATTTT. Encoded protein: CASNLQGATDTQYF.

The rearrangement uses TRBV11-2 and TRBJ1-1; perhaps TRBD1 as D (5 bases). Trimming stripped 8 bases from V and 1 base from J, with 11 bases between. The CDR3 is 13 amino acids. Per the germline V gene, CDR1 is SGHAT and CDR2 is FQNNGV. Here the CDR3 DNA reads TGTGCCAGCGGGGACTTCAGGAACACTGAAGCTTTCTTT. Its translation: CASGDFRNTEAFF.

The genes are TRBV14 and TRBJ2-1, with D tentatively TRBD2 (5 bases). CDR1 SGHDN and CDR2 FVKESK come from the germline V gene. Trimming pared 1 base from V and 7 bases from J, leaving 8 bases between. This CDR3 is built from 13 residues. CDR3: CASSQVRGNEQFF. The CDR3 nucleotides read TGTGCCAGCAGCCAAGTGCGAGGGAATGAGCAGTTCTTC.

This chain links TRBV7-9 with TRBJ2-3, with 7 nucleotides matching TRBD1. V was clipped by 4 bases and J by 0 bases; unmatched bases: 1. Germline V CDR1 and CDR2: SEHNR, FQNEAQ (reference sequence). CDR3 length: 14 amino acids. The CDR3 DNA reads TGTGCCAGCAGCTCGGGACAGAGCACAGATACGCAGTATTTT. This codes for CASSSGQSTDTQYF.

V and J are TRBV15 and TRBJ1-1; no firm D call. V was cut by 6 bases and J by 0 bases, with 11 bases left in between. From germline, CDR1 is LNHNV and CDR2 YYDKDF (reference sequence). The CDR3 loop spans 14 amino acids. CDR3 DNA: TGTGCCACCAGTAGCGCTTGGGTGAACACTGAAGCTTTCTTT. Protein sequence: CATSSAWVNTEAFF.